This TCR beta chain was found in a study of T-cell memory formation after mild COVID-19. Study-wide context: Among the donors, TCR clusters were largely specific to each donor.

The 5'RACE method, run with constant-segment primers, produced TCR alpha and TCR beta cDNA libraries (carrying sample barcodes and UMIs). TCRdb analysed the 5' RACE reads with MiXCR anew, one entry per CDR3 protein. This sample has some 300,000 distinct CDR3 sequences, with just under 20% found just once. This clonotype was counted between two and nine times. The specimen sequenced was PBMCs or a T cell subset sorted from them (not recorded which). The sequence was obtained from a young man who had mild COVID-19 (a few samples of this study predate the infection). Cell type and time point are not known.

For the CDR3, the DNA is TGTGCCAGCAGTTACCGCAGGGGGCGGGGGGAGACCCAGTACTTC. The encoded protein is CASSYRRGRGETQYF. The chain recombines TRBV6-5 with TRBJ2-5; D is perhaps TRBD1 (8 bases). Germline CDR1 and CDR2: MNHEY and SVGAGI. V shed 2 bases and J shed 5 bases, with 15 bases lying between them. This CDR3 contains 15 residues.